One sample yielded the 27 T cell receptor beta chains listed below, sequenced in a study of glioma-infiltrating T cells. TCR alpha and beta CDR3 regions were amplified from RNA using iRepertoire nested multiplex PCR. Via MiXCR, TCRdb re-called the multiplex PCR reads, giving one row per CDR3 protein. Of roughly 350,000 distinct CDR3 sequences in the sample, less than 50% were seen once. The sample taken for sequencing was glioma tissue, nonneoplastic brain tissue, or PBMCs (not recorded which). The source is a human donor with low-grade glioma or glioblastoma, undergoing nonglioma brain surgery, or in good health (not recorded which).

The V gene is TRBV19, the J gene TRBJ2-3, with D possibly TRBD1 on 5 matching bases. There are 18 residues in the CDR3. Germline CDR1 LNHDA, CDR2 SQIVND (reference sequence). The V end was cut by 5 bases, the J end by 0 bases, with 21 bases between. The CDR3 protein is CASSPRDSSAVSTDTQYF. In DNA, the CDR3 is TGTGCCAGTAGTCCCCGCGACAGTTCGGCGGTAAGCACAGATACGCAGTATTTT. The whole variable domain, remainder taken from reference TRBV19 and TRBJ2-3, is DGGITQSPKYLFRKEGQNVTLSCEQNLNHDAMYWYRQDPGQGLRLIYYSQIVNDFQKGDIAEGYSVSREKKESFPLTVTSAQKNPTAFYLCASSPRDSSAVSTDTQYFGPGTRLTVL.

This clonotype was counted at least ten times. The rearrangement links TRBV20-1 to TRBJ2-7, with D possibly TRBD1 on 6 matching bases. CDR3 length: 12 residues. The V gene lost 6 bases and the J gene lost 2 bases, with 11 bases spanning the gap. Germline-derived CDR1 and CDR2 are DFQATT and SNEGSKA (reference sequence). The CDR3 sequence is CSAPNRAYEQYF. CDR3 coding DNA: TGCAGTGCCCCAAACAGGGCCTACGAGCAGTACTTC.

The V call is TRBV6-6, the J call TRBJ2-3; D perhaps matches TRBD2 (6 bases). V was pared by 0 bases and J by 0 bases, with 13 bases between. Germline V gene sequence: CDR1 MNHNY, CDR2 SVGAGI (reference sequence). There are 17 residues in the CDR3. The CDR3 region has the DNA TGTGCCAGCAGTTACTCGATTCTAGCGACTAGCACAGATACGCAGTATTTT. It translates to CASSYSILATSTDTQYF.

This clonotype was picked up one time. The genes are TRBV7-6 and TRBJ2-6, with 8 nucleotides matching TRBD1. Germline CDR1 reads SGHVS; CDR2 reads FNYEAQ. The length of the CDR3 is 18 residues. The J segment lost 4 bases and the V segment lost 0 bases, leaving 8 bases of the junction unmatched. CDR3 DNA sequence: TGTGCCAGCAGCTTAGCTCTCGCCAGGGGGCCGGGGGCCAACGTCCTGACTTTC. This translates into CASSLALARGPGANVLTF.

This chain joins TRBV4-1 and TRBJ2-1; TRBD1 aligns across 7 bases. After removal of 6 bases from V and 6 bases from J, the junction contained 11 bases not matched to a gene. This CDR3 has 15 amino acids. CDR1 is MGHRA and CDR2 is YSYEKL in the germline V gene. CDR3 amino acids: CASSSRGQRGNEQFF. CDR3 in DNA: TGCGCCAGCAGTTCGAGGGGACAGAGGGGCAATGAGCAGTTCTTC.

This clonotype was recorded once. The chain combines TRBV24-1 with TRBJ2-1; D possibly corresponds to TRBD1 (6 bases). V shed 4 bases and J shed 10 bases, with 19 bases lying between them. The CDR3 consists of 15 residues. CDR1 and CDR2 from the germline V gene are KGHDR and SFDVKD. As DNA, the CDR3 is TGTGCCACCAGTGACCCCCGGGACATCTCCTACGAGCAGTTCTTC. Protein sequence: CATSDPRDISYEQFF.

This clonotype has just one count. J is TRBJ1-2 and V is TRBV7-9; D remains ambiguous. Trimming pared 4 bases from V and 5 bases from J, leaving 11 bases between. Germline V gives CDR1 SEHNR, CDR2 FQNEAQ (reference sequence). The CDR3 totals 13 residues. CDR3 region: CASSSDARYGYTF. CDR3 bases: TGTGCCAGCAGCTCAGACGCGAGGTATGGCTACACCTTC. Full variable domain (outside the CDR3, taken from reference TRBV7-9 and TRBJ1-2): DTGVSQNPRHKITKRGQNVTFRCDPISEHNRLYWYRQTLGQGPEFLTYFQNEAQLEKSRLLSDRFSAERPKGSFSTLEIQRTEQGDSAMYLCASSSDARYGYTFGSGTRLTVV.

This clonotype was picked up a small number of times. A read error may account for a junction end that differs from germline. The chain links TRBV7-7 to TRBJ2-3; 10 bases fit TRBD2. CDR1 and CDR2 from the germline V gene are SSHAT and FNYEAQ (reference sequence). This CDR3 contains 15 residues. CDR3 nucleotide sequence: TGTGCTAGCAGCCCGCTAGCGGGAGATCTTTATACGCAGTATTTT. This translates into CASSPLAGDLYTQYF.

The chain joins TRBV20-1 to TRBJ2-7; the match to TRBD1 covers 7 bases. The germline V gene encodes CDR1 DFQATT and CDR2 SNEGSKA (reference sequence). V shed 5 bases and J 1 base; nucleotides not matched to a gene: 5. This CDR3 has 13 residues. The CDR3 DNA follows: TGCAGTGCTCCATGGACAGGTTCCTACGAGCAGTACTTC. Protein sequence: CSAPWTGSYEQYF.

This sequence joins TRBV27 and TRBJ2-2; tentatively, D is TRBD1 (7 bases). CDR3 size: 16 residues. Trimming shortened V by 8 bases and J by 3 bases, and 19 bases separated the two germline ends. Germline V gives CDR1 MNHEY, CDR2 SMNVEV (reference sequence). DNA of the CDR3: TGTGCCAGCCGGAGGACTGGCGGGACAGACACCGGGGAGCTGTTTTTT. Translated: CASRRTGGTDTGELFF.

This clonotype was observed a handful of times. The chain employs TRBV11-2 and TRBJ2-1; 9 positions agree with TRBD2. Germline loops: CDR1 SGHAT, CDR2 FQNNGV. V lost 10 bases to trimming and J lost 6 bases; unmatched junction nucleotides: 10. This CDR3 has 14 residues. In DNA form, the CDR3 reads TGTGCCACCTTACGACTAGCGGCCGGCAATGAGCAGTTCTTC. This sequence encodes CATLRLAAGNEQFF.

This rearrangement joins TRBV27 to TRBJ2-1; TRBD1 agrees at 11 bases. V shed 4 bases and J 6 bases; nucleotides not matched to a gene: 17. Germline V lookup: CDR1 MNHEY, CDR2 SMNVEV (reference sequence). The CDR3 is 19 residues long. DNA for the CDR3: TGTGCCAGCAGTTCACCTCCGGGACAGGGGGATGCGGTCCCCAATGAGCAGTTCTTC. Translating it yields CASSSPPGQGDAVPNEQFF.

V gene TRBV9 combines with J gene TRBJ1-1, with D tentatively TRBD1 (6 bases). Per germline, CDR1 SGDLS and CDR2 YYNGEE. V was pared by 2 bases and J by 0 bases, with 17 bases between. This CDR3 is 17 amino acids long. As DNA, the CDR3 is TGTGCCAGCAGCGTCGGATCGCCGGCAGGGGTGAACACTGAAGCTTTCTTT. Encoded protein: CASSVGSPAGVNTEAFF. Full variable domain (rest looked up from reference TRBV9 and TRBJ1-1): DSGVTQTPKHLITATGQRVTLRCSPRSGDLSVYWYQQSLDQGLQFLIQYYNGEERAKGNILERFSAQQFPDLHSELNLSSLELGDSALYFCASSVGSPAGVNTEAFFGQGTRLTVV.

In this sample, this clonotype turned up a few times. The V and J genes are TRBV27 and TRBJ2-7, with a tentative D call TRBD2 (5 bases). The CDR3 consists of 16 residues. V lost 5 bases to trimming and J lost 5 bases, with 22 bases between them. From germline, CDR1 is MNHEY and CDR2 SMNVEV (reference sequence). For the CDR3, the DNA is TGTGCCAGCAGTCTCCCCTGGCAGCGGCTCAGTCACGAGCAGTACTTC. It translates to CASSLPWQRLSHEQYF.

With regard to this clonotype: One base away lies a much larger clone, so this may be a sequencing read error. This CDR3 is CSARDYDSYKQYF. CDR3 in DNA: TGCAGTGCTAGAGACTATGACTCCTACAAGCAGTACTTC. The rearrangement joins TRBV20-1 to TRBJ2-7; D is ambiguous. Germline V gene sequence: CDR1 DFQATT, CDR2 SNEGSKA (reference sequence). This CDR3 comprises 13 residues.

There are many counts of this clonotype. This sequence joins TRBV20-1 and TRBJ1-1; possibly TRBD1 for D (5 bases). Germline V lookup: CDR1 DFQATT, CDR2 SNEGSKA (reference sequence). Trimming pared 1 base from V and 3 bases from J, leaving 9 bases between. This CDR3 is 13 amino acids long. In nucleotides, the CDR3 is TGCAGTGCTAGAGGGGGCGCGGACACTGAAGCTTTCTTT. Protein product: CSARGGADTEAFF.

Note on this clonotype: This may arise from a read error, as a much more abundant clone is one base away. The V call is TRBV20-1, the J call TRBJ1-6; 8 bases map to TRBD1. V lost 1 base and J lost 5; bases outside the gene matches: 7. The CDR3 contains 16 residues. CDR1 is DFQATT, CDR2 SNEGSKA, per germline (reference sequence). The CDR3 region is CSARGPETGDNSPLHF. The CDR3 DNA reads as TGCAGTGCTAGAGGGCCAGAGACAGGGGATAATTCACCCCTCCACTTT.

On this clonotype: This may stem from a read error, because a much larger clone lies one nucleotide away. The chain combines TRBV27 with TRBJ2-5; perhaps TRBD2 as D (5 bases). The CDR3 is 14 residues long. Germline lookup yields CDR1 MNHEY and CDR2 SMNVEV (reference sequence). Trimming took off 5 bases at V and 1 base at J, with 11 bases between the two ends. The CDR3 nucleotides are TGTGCCAGCAGTATAACGGGATTCCAAGAGACCCAGTACTTC. It yields the protein CASSITGFQETQYF.

As regards this clonotype: This clone may be a read error of a much larger clone one base away. The chain employs TRBV6-1 and TRBJ1-1, with D perhaps matching TRBD1 (5 bases). Trimming shortened V by 7 bases and J by 0 bases, and 15 bases separated the two germline ends. Germline loops: CDR1 MNHNS, CDR2 SASEGT. The CDR3 spans 15 residues. CDR3 in amino acids: CASNGGRALNTEAFF. The CDR3 region has the DNA TGTGCCAGCAATGGGGGAAGGGCGTTGAACACTGAAGCTTTCTTT.

This clonotype was counted a few times. This chain connects TRBV4-1 to TRBJ1-4; a weak D match, TRBD1 (6 bases). CDR1 is MGHRA and CDR2 is YSYEKL in the germline V gene. Deletions cut 4 bases from V and 7 bases from J, with 16 bases between. CDR3 length: 15 residues. As DNA, the CDR3 is TGCGCCAGCAGCCGGGCGGGGGGCCCAGGTGAAAAACTGTTTTTT. It codes for CASSRAGGPGEKLFF.

This chain joins TRBV28 and TRBJ2-1; D is uncertain. This CDR3 has 14 residues. The V gene lost 2 bases and the J gene lost 6 bases, with 11 bases spanning the gap. The germline V gene encodes CDR1 MDHEN and CDR2 SYDVKM. This chain's CDR3 is CASSLRAPGNEQFF. The CDR3 region has the DNA TGTGCCAGCAGTTTACGGGCCCCAGGCAATGAGCAGTTCTTC.

This clonotype was counted ten times or more. The chain uses TRBV20-1 and TRBJ1-5; 7 nucleotides match TRBD1. The ends lost 5 bases at V and 4 bases at J; junction bases unmatched: 11. Germline V gene data show CDR1 as DFQATT and CDR2 as SNEGSKA (reference sequence). The CDR3 totals 15 residues. The CDR3 nucleotides read TGCAGTGCTCCGACAGGGCGGTTTGGAAATCAGCCCCAGCATTTT. The encoded protein is CSAPTGRFGNQPQHF.

CDR3 sequence reads: CASSLAGQGTYEQYF. CDR3 bases: TGTGCCAGCAGCTTAGCAGGACAGGGCACCTACGAGCAGTACTTC. This chain joins TRBV7-2 and TRBJ2-7; 8 positions match TRBD1. This CDR3 spans 15 amino acids. The V and J ends lost 0 bases and 2 bases, in that order; junction bases with no gene match: 3. Germline V gene lookup returns CDR1 SGHTA and CDR2 FQGNSA.

V and J are TRBV20-1 and TRBJ2-7; 11 bases line up with TRBD2. Germline values: CDR1 DFQATT, CDR2 SNEGSKA (reference sequence). The CDR3 loop spans 13 amino acids. V trimming: 3 bases; J trimming: 8 bases; junction bases outside the gene matches: 6. The CDR3 sequence is CSASRLAGYKQYF. The CDR3 nucleotides are TGCAGTGCTAGCCGACTAGCGGGATACAAGCAGTACTTC.

The chain joins TRBV15 to TRBJ2-7; TRBD2 matches at 11 bases. The germline gives CDR1 LNHNV, CDR2 YYDKDF (reference sequence). V shed 0 bases, J shed 0 bases, and the junction held 1 base outside the gene matches. CDR3 size: 16 residues. The CDR3: CATSRDTSGSSYEQYF. The CDR3 DNA reads TGTGCCACCAGCAGAGATACTAGCGGGAGCTCCTACGAGCAGTACTTC.

The chain links TRBV27 to TRBJ1-4; 7 nucleotides line up with TRBD1. The germline V gene has CDR1 MNHEY and CDR2 SMNVEV (reference sequence). The CDR3 has 16 residues. V shed 4 bases, J shed 0 bases, and the junction held 5 bases outside the gene matches. CDR3 coding DNA: TGTGCCAGCAGTTATATCGGGACAGCAACTAATGAAAAACTGTTTTTT. Residues: CASSYIGTATNEKLFF.

This chain uses TRBV4-1 with TRBJ1-5, with D hard to call. The germline V gene encodes CDR1 MGHRA and CDR2 YSYEKL. V lost 1 base and J 0 bases, leaving 7 bases between the germline ends. There are 15 residues in the CDR3. The CDR3 loop is CASSQVFSSNQPQHF. The CDR3 bases are TGCGCCAGCAGCCAAGTTTTTTCTAGCAATCAGCCCCAGCATTTT.